The 27 T cell receptor beta chains reported below all come from one sample, sequenced in a study of cytomegalovirus exposure and HLA in healthy donors. 13 Jbeta primers and 60 Vbeta primers were used for the PCR. Using immunoSEQ multiplex PCR, the repertoire was profiled, and TCRdb retains in-frame clones only, with some absent. The sample has 130,000 to 150,000 clones, roughly 73% seen once. The sample was PBMCs. The receptors here all came from a woman between 18 and 29 years old in good health and CMV-seronegative.

The V gene is TRBV4-1, the J gene TRBJ1-1; TRBD1 is a possible D gene (5 bases). The CDR3 has 14 residues. Trimming stripped 1 base from V and 3 bases from J, with 9 bases between. CDR1 MGHRA and CDR2 YSYEKL come from the germline V gene. The CDR3 loop is CASSQGQSDTEAFF. The CDR3 region has the DNA TGCGCCAGCAGCCAAGGACAGTCAGACACTGAAGCTTTCTTT.

The V call is TRBV30, the J call TRBJ1-5, with a tentative D call TRBD1 (5 bases). Germline V gives CDR1 GTSNPN, CDR2 SVGIG (reference sequence). Between the trimmed V and J ends, which lost 4 bases and 6 bases, there was a span of 16 bases. This CDR3 is built from 14 residues. Here the CDR3 DNA reads TGTGCCTGGACCCTCGGGGGTGAGGGTCAGCCCCAGCATTTT. The encoded protein is CAWTLGGEGQPQHF.

The chain is built from TRBV7-2 and TRBJ2-1; D might be TRBD2 (6 bases). Germline CDR1 SGHTA, CDR2 FQGNSA. The CDR3 length is 16 residues. Trimming shortened V by 1 base and J by 12 bases, and 22 bases separated the two germline ends. This CDR3 is CASSLGGGGTARVQFF. For the CDR3, the DNA is TGTGCCAGCAGCTTAGGCGGTGGGGGGACTGCGAGGGTGCAGTTCTTC.

This chain connects TRBV6-1 to TRBJ1-4; 7 bases fit TRBD1. J lost 6 bases, V lost 6 bases, and 10 bases had no gene match. The CDR3 sequence is 15 residues long. Per germline, CDR1 MNHNS and CDR2 SASEGT. The DNA of the CDR3 is TGTGCCAGCAGCGACCCCAGGGGGACGGATGAAAAACTGTTTTTT. It codes for CASSDPRGTDEKLFF.

The chain recombines TRBV11-1 with TRBJ1-1; TRBD1 aligns across 7 bases. CDR3 length: 17 amino acids. Germline-derived CDR1 and CDR2 are SGHAT and FQDESV (reference sequence). V was pared by 7 bases and J by 0 bases, with 14 bases of the junction left unmatched. CDR3 in amino acids: CASTRGTVKYLNTEAFF. The CDR3 DNA reads as TGTGCCAGCACCCGCGGGACAGTAAAATACTTGAACACTGAAGCTTTCTTT.

The J gene is TRBJ2-5, the V gene TRBV5-1, with D maybe TRBD1 (6 bases). The germline V and J ends were trimmed by 8 bases and 0 bases, with 11 bases remaining between them. CDR3 size: 13 residues. CDR1 is SGHRS, CDR2 YFSETQ, per germline. In nucleotides, the CDR3 is TGCGCCAGTAGAAGACAGGACCAAGAGACCCAGTACTTC. Translation gives CASRRQDQETQYF.

The chain employs TRBV7-9 and TRBJ2-1; D possibly corresponds to TRBD2 (6 bases). V was shortened by 2 bases and J by 0 bases, with 11 bases between the two germline ends. The germline CDR1 and CDR2 sequences are SEHNR and FQNEAQ (reference sequence). This CDR3 is 16 amino acids long. In nucleotides, the CDR3 is TGTGCCAGCAGCTTAAACTCCGGGAGCTCCTACAATGAGCAGTTCTTC. Amino acids: CASSLNSGSSYNEQFF.

This clone was found once. This chain connects TRBV25-1 to TRBJ1-5; 7 positions agree with TRBD1. Germline trimming cut 6 bases from V and 1 base from J; bases unmatched to any gene: 6. The CDR3 runs 15 residues. CDR1 and CDR2 from the germline V gene are MGHDK and SYGVNS. The CDR3 reads CASRGGAGSNQPQHF. The CDR3 DNA sequence: TGTGCCAGCAGAGGGGGCGCCGGGAGCAATCAGCCCCAGCATTTT.

This chain links TRBV28 with TRBJ2-4, with TRBD2 matching 9 bases. The CDR3 contains 14 residues. Germline assignment: CDR1 MDHEN and CDR2 SYDVKM. The J segment lost 5 bases and the V segment lost 6 bases, leaving 5 bases of the junction unmatched. The CDR3 sequence: CASSPGLAQNIQYF. The CDR3 nucleotides read TGTGCCAGCAGCCCGGGACTAGCACAAAACATTCAGTACTTC. Full variable domain (outside the CDR3, taken from reference TRBV28 and TRBJ2-4): DVKVTQSSRYLVKRTGEKVFLECVQDMDHENMFWYRQDPGLGLRLIYFSYDVKMKEKGDIPEGYSVSREKKERFSLILESASTNQTSMYLCASSPGLAQNIQYFGAGTRLSVL.

Only a few counts were recorded for this clone. This chain connects TRBV19 to TRBJ2-2, with TRBD1 matching over 7 bases. The CDR3 runs 17 residues. Germline CDR1 LNHDA, CDR2 SQIVND (reference sequence). The V segment lost 4 bases and the J segment 1 base; nucleotides outside the gene matches: 9. The CDR3 DNA reads as TGTGCCAGTAGTACCCTTCCGGGACAGAAGAACACCGGGGAGCTGTTTTTT. Translating gives CASSTLPGQKNTGELFF. The variable domain in full, completed from reference TRBV19 and TRBJ2-2, reads DGGITQSPKYLFRKEGQNVTLSCEQNLNHDAMYWYRQDPGQGLRLIYYSQIVNDFQKGDIAEGYSVSREKKESFPLTVTSAQKNPTAFYLCASSTLPGQKNTGELFFGEGSRLTVL.

This chain uses TRBV7-2 with TRBJ1-5; the match to TRBD1 covers 10 bases. The junction had 8 bases not matched to a gene; V was cut back by 5 bases and J by 7 bases. Germline loops: CDR1 SGHTA, CDR2 FQGNSA. This CDR3 has 15 amino acids. The CDR3 DNA sequence: TGTGCCAGCAGCCGCTTCGGACAGGGGGAACAGCCCCAGCATTTT. The encoded protein is CASSRFGQGEQPQHF.

The rearrangement uses TRBV7-2 and TRBJ2-2, with 12 nucleotides matching TRBD2. The CDR3 consists of 18 residues. CDR1 and CDR2 (germline): SGHTA, FQGNSA. V shed 1 base and J 5 bases; nucleotides not matched to a gene: 8. The CDR3: CASSLDQTSGRRTGELFF. The DNA for the CDR3 is TGTGCCAGCAGCTTAGATCAGACTAGCGGGAGAAGAACCGGGGAGCTGTTTTTT.

This sequence joins TRBV6-1 and TRBJ1-4; 7 bases align to TRBD1. After removal of 3 bases from V and 5 bases from J, the junction contained 3 bases not matched to a gene. The CDR3 sequence is 14 residues long. Per germline, CDR1 MNHNS and CDR2 SASEGT. The CDR3 region has the DNA TGTGCCAGCAGTGAGGACAGGCTGAATGAAAAACTGTTTTTT. Translated: CASSEDRLNEKLFF.

The V gene is TRBV9, the J gene TRBJ1-1; a possible D gene is TRBD1 (6 bases). The CDR3 runs 15 residues. Germline CDR1 SGDLS, CDR2 YYNGEE. V shed 0 bases and J shed 2 bases, with 11 bases lying between them. The DNA of the CDR3 is TGTGCCAGCAGCGTAGAGGGGGGGGAAAACACTGAAGCTTTCTTT. Encoded protein: CASSVEGGENTEAFF. Using reference TRBV9 and TRBJ1-1 for the parts outside the CDR3, the full variable domain is DSGVTQTPKHLITATGQRVTLRCSPRSGDLSVYWYQQSLDQGLQFLIQYYNGEERAKGNILERFSAQQFPDLHSELNLSSLELGDSALYFCASSVEGGENTEAFFGQGTRLTVV.

The V and J genes are TRBV28 and TRBJ2-7; no clear D. CDR1 and CDR2 (germline): MDHEN, SYDVKM. V dropped 2 bases and J dropped 0 bases, with 5 bases sitting between them. This CDR3 is built from 13 residues. CDR3: CASSLTDSYEQYF. CDR3 coding DNA: TGTGCCAGCAGTTTAACAGACTCCTACGAGCAGTACTTC.

This chain joins TRBV14 and TRBJ2-2; 8 bases fit TRBD1. Germline values: CDR1 SGHDN, CDR2 FVKESK. The CDR3 has 14 amino acids. Trimming removed 5 bases from V and 6 bases from J; junction bases left unmatched: 5. CDR3 protein: CASSSWTGPGELFF. As DNA, the CDR3 is TGTGCCAGCAGCTCCTGGACAGGGCCCGGGGAGCTGTTTTTT.

This clone was detected a few times. This chain uses TRBV4-2 with TRBJ2-3; 7 bases fit TRBD1. Germline V CDR1 and CDR2: LGHNA, YNFKEQ. The CDR3 totals 15 residues. J was trimmed by 0 bases and V by 4 bases; bases with no gene match: 4. CDR3: CASSLRQGSTDTQYF. In DNA, the CDR3 is TGTGCCAGCAGCCTACGACAGGGTAGCACAGATACGCAGTATTTT.

This chain connects TRBV5-6 to TRBJ2-1; 7 bases fit TRBD2. V gave up 2 bases and J gave up 4 bases; unmatched junction bases: 3. Germline V gene lookup returns CDR1 SGHDT and CDR2 YYEEEE. The length of the CDR3 is 14 residues. CDR3 region: CASSLAGIYNEQFF. CDR3 nucleotide sequence: TGTGCCAGCAGCTTAGCGGGGATATACAATGAGCAGTTCTTC.

Details on this clone: Mismatch with germline at one junction end may stem from a read error. The chain employs TRBV6-5 and TRBJ1-2; maybe TRBD1 (6 bases). Germline values: CDR1 MNHEY, CDR2 SVGAGI. The CDR3 is 14 residues long. The CDR3 nucleotides are TGTGCCAGCAGTTACCTCACAGGGTACGATGGGTACACCTTC. Its protein is CASSYLTGYDGYTF.

In this sample, this clone turned up a few times. This chain uses TRBV9 with TRBJ2-7; TRBD1 agrees at 7 bases. There are 15 residues in the CDR3. The junction had 11 bases not matched to a gene; V was cut back by 4 bases and J by 4 bases. Germline values: CDR1 SGDLS, CDR2 YYNGEE. DNA of the CDR3: TGTGCCAGCAGCCCCCCCGGGACAGAATTTTACGAGCAGTACTTC. Protein product: CASSPPGTEFYEQYF. Complete variable domain (other parts from reference TRBV9 and TRBJ2-7): DSGVTQTPKHLITATGQRVTLRCSPRSGDLSVYWYQQSLDQGLQFLIQYYNGEERAKGNILERFSAQQFPDLHSELNLSSLELGDSALYFCASSPPGTEFYEQYFGPGTRLTVT.

The CDR3 spells CASSYLLAGAGELFF. CDR3 coding DNA: TGTGCCAGCAGTTACCTACTAGCGGGAGCCGGGGAGCTGTTTTTT. This chain connects TRBV6-5 to TRBJ2-2; 11 nucleotides align to TRBD2. The V segment lost 2 bases and the J segment 6 bases; nucleotides outside the gene matches: 2. Germline V lookup: CDR1 MNHEY, CDR2 SVGAGI. CDR3 length: 15 amino acids.

The chain employs TRBV18 and TRBJ1-2, with a weak D call TRBD1 (6 bases). Germline CDR1 KGHSH, CDR2 LQKENI. CDR3 length: 14 amino acids. Trimming stripped 6 bases from V and 4 bases from J, with 15 bases between. The DNA of the CDR3 is TGTGCCAGCTCCCGAGGGGGAGCGAGCTATGGCTACACCTTC. Translated, it gives CASSRGGASYGYTF.

The CDR3 DNA sequence: TGTGCCAGCAGCATGACAGGGTACAATGAGCAGTTCTTC. Protein product: CASSMTGYNEQFF. The J gene is TRBJ2-1, the V gene TRBV7-9, with 7 bases identical to TRBD1. After removal of 5 bases from V and 4 bases from J, the junction contained 2 bases not matched to a gene. Germline CDR1 SEHNR, CDR2 FQNEAQ (reference sequence). The CDR3 extends over 13 amino acids.

The genes are TRBV5-4 and TRBJ1-2; D not resolved. This CDR3 contains 15 residues. Per the germline V gene, CDR1 is SGHNT and CDR2 is YYREEE (reference sequence). Trimming stripped 3 bases from V and 4 bases from J, with 16 bases between. The CDR3, as DNA: TGTGCCAGCAGCTCTGGACCCACACGGGGCTATGGCTACACCTTC. Translating gives CASSSGPTRGYGYTF. The full variable domain, with the rest looked up from reference TRBV5-4 and TRBJ1-2, is ETGVTQSPTHLIKTRGQQVTLRCSSQSGHNTVSWYQQALGQGPQFIFQYYREEENGRGNFPPRFSGLQFPNYSSELNVNALELDDSALYLCASSSGPTRGYGYTFGSGTRLTVV.

J is TRBJ1-2 and V is TRBV30; D remains unclear. CDR1 is GTSNPN, CDR2 SVGIG, per germline (reference sequence). The CDR3 runs to 13 residues. With 4 bases removed from V and 4 bases from J, the gap between germline ends came to 13 bases. In DNA form, the CDR3 reads TGTGCCTGGATGAGGGTTTTGGGCTATGGCTACACCTTC. Its protein product is CAWMRVLGYGYTF.

This clone was detected once. The chain is built from TRBV28 and TRBJ2-2; no firm D call. Trimming left V 8 bases short and J 0 bases short, with 10 bases between. The germline V gene encodes CDR1 MDHEN and CDR2 SYDVKM. This CDR3 is built from 14 residues. The CDR3 sequence is CASAERTNTGELFF. CDR3 DNA sequence: TGTGCCAGCGCGGAGAGGACGAACACCGGGGAGCTGTTTTTT.

This chain links TRBV5-1 with TRBJ1-4, with TRBD1 matching 9 bases. The CDR3 length is 14 residues. The germline CDR1 and CDR2 sequences are SGHRS and YFSETQ. With 5 bases clipped from V and 8 bases from J, the junction kept 7 bases outside the gene matches. CDR3 sequence (DNA): TGCGCCAGCAGGTCGACAGGGGGTGAGGAAAAACTGTTTTTT. It encodes CASRSTGGEEKLFF.